The T cell receptor beta chain under discussion was sequenced for a study of T-cell memory formation after mild COVID-19. TCRdb re-called the 5' RACE reads through MiXCR, storing one row per CDR3 protein. Seen here are some 180,000 distinct CDR3 sequences, 10% to 15% observed once, and the top ten hold approximately 3.4%. Germline V CDR1 and CDR2: SEHNR, FQNEAQ (reference sequence). The CDR3 loop spans 13 amino acids. After removal of 3 bases from V and 10 bases from J, the junction contained 5 bases not matched to a gene. The clonotype originates from a man between 18 and 29 years old who had mild COVID-19 (a few samples of this study predate the infection). Cell type and time point are not known. The sample consisted of PBMCs or a T cell subset sorted from them (not recorded which). The rearrangement joins TRBV7-9 to TRBJ2-2; 7 bases match TRBD2. In DNA form, the CDR3 reads TGTGCCAGCAGCTTTGGAGCGGGACTGGAGCTGTTTTTT. It codes for CASSFGAGLELFF.